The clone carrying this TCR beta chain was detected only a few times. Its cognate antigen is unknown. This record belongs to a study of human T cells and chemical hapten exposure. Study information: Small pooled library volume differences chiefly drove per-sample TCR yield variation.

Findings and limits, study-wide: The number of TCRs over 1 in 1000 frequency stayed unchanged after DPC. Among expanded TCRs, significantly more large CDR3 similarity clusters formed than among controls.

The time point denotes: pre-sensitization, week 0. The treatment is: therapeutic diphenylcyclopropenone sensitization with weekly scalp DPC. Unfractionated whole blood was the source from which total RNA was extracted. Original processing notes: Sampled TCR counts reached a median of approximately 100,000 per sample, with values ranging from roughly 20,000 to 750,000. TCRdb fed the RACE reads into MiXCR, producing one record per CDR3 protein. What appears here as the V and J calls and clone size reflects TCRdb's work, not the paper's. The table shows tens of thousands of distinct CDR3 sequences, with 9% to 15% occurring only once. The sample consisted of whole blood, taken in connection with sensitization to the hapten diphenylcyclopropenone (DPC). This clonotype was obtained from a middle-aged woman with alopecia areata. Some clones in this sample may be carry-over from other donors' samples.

The CDR3 DNA is TGTGCCAGCAGTTCCGGTGGGGTTTTCCCTAACTATGGCTACACCTTC. Translation gives CASSSGGVFPNYGYTF. The V call is TRBV28, the J call TRBJ1-2, with D unclear. V shed 4 bases and J shed 0 bases, with 15 bases lying between them. Germline CDR1 and CDR2: MDHEN and SYDVKM. This CDR3 contains 16 residues.